This T cell receptor (beta chain) comes out of a study of regulatory T cells in long-lasting Graves disease. This clonotype came up a few times. A much larger clone sits a single nucleotide away, making a read error possible. The CDR3 sequence is 14 residues long. Germline loops: CDR1 MNHEY, CDR2 SVGEGT. Specified time point: newly diagnosed GD, antithyroid drugs for less than 3 months. PBMCs were the source of the RNA used for TCR sequencing. Construction of TCR beta libraries relied on iRepertoire HTBI primers and on Arm-PCR targeting CDR3 regions. Using its own MiXCR run on the multiplex PCR reads, TCRdb lists one record per CDR3 protein. The sample holds 250,000 to 300,000 distinct CDR3 sequences, 15% to 20% seen once. These records were also assigned to another study, of T cells in Graves' hyperthyroidism and ophthalmopathy. From that paper: Hyperthyroidism had been newly diagnosed in patients aged 18 to 65, and its duration was under 2 months.

The source is a woman younger than 45 with Graves disease. V and J are TRBV6-2 or TRBV6-3 and TRBJ1-1, with D possibly matching TRBD1 (5 bases). The source was peripheral blood mononuclear cells (PBMCs), collected at new diagnosis, from a patient treated with antithyroid drugs. The CDR3 sequence: CASSRSRQITEALF. The CDR3 DNA is TGTGCCAGCAGCCGATCCCGACAGATCACTGAAGCTCTCTTT.